What follows are 31 T cell receptor beta chains derived from one specimen sequenced in a study of blood T cell repertoires in COVID-19. This table comes from immunoSEQ multiplex PCR, and its TCRdb copy is limited to in-frame clones, with some not included. The sample holds some 270,000 clones, about 91% seen once. The sequenced material came from PBMCs or T cells enriched from blood (not recorded which). The receptors come from a man in his forties or fifties who had been exposed to COVID-19.

The J gene is TRBJ1-5, the V gene TRBV19; 10 bases are a match to TRBD1. The germline V gene encodes CDR1 LNHDA and CDR2 SQIVND (reference sequence). J gave up 0 bases and V 5 bases, and 10 bases lay outside the gene matches. The CDR3 sequence is 18 residues long. The CDR3 spells CASSLDGTGVGSNQPQHF. In DNA, the CDR3 is TGTGCCAGTAGTCTCGATGGGACAGGGGTAGGTAGCAATCAGCCCCAGCATTTT.

The chain combines TRBV9 with TRBJ2-7, with TRBD2 as a possible D gene (6 bases). The CDR3 runs 15 residues. Germline V gene lookup returns CDR1 SGDLS and CDR2 YYNGEE. V was shortened by 4 bases and J by 1 base, with 15 bases between the two germline ends. DNA of the CDR3: TGTGCCAGCAGCCCTGGAGGGCAGGGTTCCTACGAGCAGTACTTC. Translation gives CASSPGGQGSYEQYF.

The chain carries TRBV7-6 and TRBJ2-7; D gene ambiguous. This CDR3 region has 14 residues. From germline, CDR1 is SGHVS and CDR2 FNYEAQ. The germline V and J ends were trimmed by 1 base and 3 bases, with 10 bases remaining between them. CDR3 bases: TGTGCCAGCAGCTTAGAGTACAGAAACTACGAGCAGTACTTC. This translates into CASSLEYRNYEQYF.

This clone has more than one count but fewer than ten. The V and J genes are TRBV28 and TRBJ1-5; 9 bases fit TRBD1. V shed 3 bases, J shed 5 bases, and the junction held 5 bases outside the gene matches. Germline V gene data show CDR1 as MDHEN and CDR2 as SYDVKM. The CDR3 extends over 15 amino acids. The CDR3 is CASSFGDREHQPQHF. The CDR3 region has the DNA TGTGCCAGCAGTTTTGGGGACAGGGAACATCAGCCCCAGCATTTT.

The table lists this clone with a count of one. The rearrangement links TRBV5-6 to TRBJ2-4; 12 nucleotides line up with TRBD2. This CDR3 has 16 amino acids. J gave up 6 bases and V 4 bases, and 8 bases lay outside the gene matches. From germline, CDR1 is SGHDT and CDR2 YYEEEE. The CDR3 is CASSLAGGLAGNIQYF. For the CDR3, the DNA is TGTGCCAGCAGCCTAGCCGGGGGACTAGCGGGAAACATTCAGTACTTC.

The chain carries TRBV18 and TRBJ2-1, with TRBD1 identical over 8 bases. Germline V CDR1 and CDR2: KGHSH, LQKENI. The CDR3 covers 15 residues. With 7 bases clipped from V and 4 bases from J, the junction kept 9 bases outside the gene matches. Here the CDR3 reads CASLSTGTGYNEQFF. CDR3 bases: TGTGCCAGCTTATCTACCGGGACAGGTTACAATGAGCAGTTCTTC. Full variable domain (rest looked up from reference TRBV18 and TRBJ2-1): NAGVMQNPRHLVRRRGQEARLRCSPMKGHSHVYWYRQLPEEGLKFMVYLQKENIIDESGMPKERFSAEFPKEGPSILRIQQVVRGDSAAYFCASLSTGTGYNEQFFGPGTRLTVL.

The V gene is TRBV10-3, the J gene TRBJ2-1; 7 bases are shared with TRBD1. Trimming took 7 bases from V and 10 from J; bases not matched to a gene: 16. This CDR3 has 15 amino acids. Germline V gene lookup returns CDR1 ENHRY and CDR2 SYGVKD. The CDR3 DNA reads TGTGCCATCATTCCCCCTGGATACAGGGGCGGGGAGCAGTTCTTC. It codes for CAIIPPGYRGGEQFF.

The chain couples TRBV7-2 to TRBJ1-6; 7 bases are a match to TRBD1. The germline V gene has CDR1 SGHTA and CDR2 FQGNSA. This CDR3 region has 18 residues. V trimming: 0 bases; J trimming: 0 bases; junction bases outside the gene matches: 5. The CDR3: CASSLAGTVPSYNSPLHF. The CDR3 DNA reads TGTGCCAGCAGCTTAGCTGGGACAGTCCCCTCCTATAATTCACCCCTCCACTTT.

The chain couples TRBV10-3 to TRBJ2-1; 7 bases match TRBD1. With 0 bases clipped from V and 7 bases from J, the junction kept 9 bases outside the gene matches. CDR3 size: 16 residues. The germline CDR1 and CDR2 sequences are ENHRY and SYGVKD. The CDR3 protein is CAISESNRGRSNEQFF. Here the CDR3 DNA reads TGTGCCATCAGTGAGTCGAACAGGGGAAGATCTAATGAGCAGTTCTTC.

This rearrangement joins TRBV10-3 to TRBJ1-2; D perhaps matches TRBD1 (6 bases). The CDR3 has 13 residues. CDR1 is ENHRY and CDR2 is SYGVKD in the germline V gene. V lost 8 bases to trimming and J lost 1 base, with 11 bases between them. In nucleotides, the CDR3 is TGTGCCATCGAGGGGACAAGTAACTATGGCTACACCTTC. This codes for CAIEGTSNYGYTF.

The V call is TRBV7-2, the J call TRBJ2-7; 11 bases are shared with TRBD2. The CDR3 runs to 17 residues. V was pared by 1 base and J by 4 bases, with 9 bases of the junction left unmatched. The germline V gene has CDR1 SGHTA and CDR2 FQGNSA. The CDR3 sequence is CASSLGTSGPLPYEQYF. The CDR3 bases are TGTGCCAGCAGCTTAGGGACTAGCGGGCCCCTACCGTACGAGCAGTACTTC.

This clone was observed a single time. This chain's CDR3 is CASSFPSSGFVPKVGYTF. As DNA, the CDR3 is TGTGCCAGCAGTTTTCCCTCTTCGGGGTTCGTCCCAAAAGTCGGCTACACCTTC. The V gene is TRBV28, the J gene TRBJ1-2; D is ambiguous. Trimming took off 3 bases at V and 8 bases at J, with 28 bases between the two ends. The CDR3 totals 18 residues. The germline gives CDR1 MDHEN, CDR2 SYDVKM.

The count of this clone is one. The chain joins TRBV24-1 to TRBJ2-5, with 7 bases fitting TRBD1. The CDR3 spans 16 residues. V shed 2 bases and J 4 bases; nucleotides not matched to a gene: 9. The V gene's germline CDR1 is KGHDR and CDR2 SFDVKD. DNA for the CDR3: TGTGCCACCAGTGATTCTGGCAGGGGGAATGGAGAGACCCAGTACTTC. This codes for CATSDSGRGNGETQYF.

This clone was counted a single time. The chain couples TRBV9 to TRBJ1-6; perhaps TRBD1 as D (5 bases). Per germline, CDR1 SGDLS and CDR2 YYNGEE. This CDR3 has 15 residues. The V and J ends lost 0 bases and 9 bases respectively, with 13 bases between them. CDR3: CASSVDDRDPSPLHF. Here the CDR3 DNA reads TGTGCCAGCAGCGTAGACGACAGAGACCCTTCACCCCTCCACTTT.

The chain couples TRBV5-4 to TRBJ2-1; possible D gene TRBD2, 6 bases. The CDR3 is 13 amino acids. Germline assignment: CDR1 SGHNT and CDR2 YYREEE (reference sequence). Trimming stripped 4 bases from V and 9 bases from J, with 14 bases between. The chain's CDR3 is CASSHKVGGEQFF. In DNA form, the CDR3 reads TGTGCCAGCAGCCACAAGGTGGGGGGTGAGCAGTTCTTC.

V and J are TRBV11-2 and TRBJ2-2; TRBD2 agrees at 9 bases. V dropped 6 bases and J dropped 4; count of bases not matched to a gene: 6. The CDR3 totals 15 residues. The germline CDR1 and CDR2 sequences are SGHAT and FQNNGV. The CDR3 DNA follows: TGTGCCAGCAGGTTTGGGACTAGCCTCACCGGGGAGCTGTTTTTT. This sequence encodes CASRFGTSLTGELFF.

The V call is TRBV12-3 or TRBV12-4, the J call TRBJ1-5, with TRBD1 matching 7 bases. The CDR3 covers 13 residues. After removal of 6 bases from V and 9 bases from J, the junction contained 8 bases not matched to a gene. The CDR3 is CASRGQPPSPQHF. The CDR3 nucleotides are TGTGCCAGCAGGGGACAGCCCCCTTCGCCCCAGCATTTT.

The chain uses TRBV12-3 or TRBV12-4 and TRBJ1-2; the D gene is possibly TRBD1 (6 bases). Deletions cut 5 bases from V and 4 bases from J, with 11 bases between. The CDR3 length is 13 residues. This CDR3 reads CASSTGTPYGYTF. The CDR3, as DNA: TGTGCCAGCAGTACCGGGACACCCTATGGCTACACCTTC.

The chain joins TRBV5-1 to TRBJ1-6; D gene ambiguous. CDR3 size: 14 residues. CDR1 and CDR2 (germline): SGHRS, YFSETQ. V lost 0 bases and J 6 bases, leaving 7 bases between the germline ends. CDR3 protein: CASSLAGTNSPLHF. The CDR3 DNA is TGCGCCAGCAGCTTGGCAGGAACTAATTCACCCCTCCACTTT.

This chain uses TRBV19 with TRBJ1-2; weak D call: TRBD1 (5 bases). Between the trimmed V and J ends, which lost 3 bases and 6 bases, there was a span of 11 bases. The CDR3 covers 13 residues. Per germline, CDR1 LNHDA and CDR2 SQIVND (reference sequence). CDR3 in amino acids: CASSIRVEDGYTF. In nucleotides, the CDR3 is TGTGCCAGTAGTATCAGGGTTGAGGATGGCTACACCTTC.

This chain connects TRBV7-2 to TRBJ2-1, with TRBD2 matching over 12 bases. The CDR3 is made up of 15 amino acids. The germline V gene has CDR1 SGHTA and CDR2 FQGNSA. V shed 1 base and J 8 bases; nucleotides not matched to a gene: 3. The CDR3 reads CASSLGGTSGYEQFF. The CDR3 nucleotides read TGTGCCAGCAGCTTAGGTGGGACTAGCGGGTATGAGCAGTTCTTC.

This sequence joins TRBV5-1 and TRBJ2-2; 7 positions agree with TRBD1. Germline V gene data show CDR1 as SGHRS and CDR2 as YFSETQ. The CDR3 loop spans 16 amino acids. V shed 4 bases and J 5 bases; nucleotides not matched to a gene: 11. The CDR3 nucleotides read TGCGCCAGCAGCCACGCCCTGACAGGGCAAACCGGGGAGCTGTTTTTT. It specifies CASSHALTGQTGELFF.

As DNA, the CDR3 is TGTGCCAGCAGCTTAGGAGGGAGTCAGCCCCAGCATTTT. It codes for CASSLGGSQPQHF. The chain couples TRBV11-2 to TRBJ1-5; D ambiguous. With 1 base removed from V and 6 bases from J, the gap between germline ends came to 7 bases. The CDR3 length is 13 residues. The germline gives CDR1 SGHAT, CDR2 FQNNGV.

The chain uses TRBV28 and TRBJ1-2; 8 positions match TRBD1. Germline V lookup: CDR1 MDHEN, CDR2 SYDVKM. V shed 5 bases, J shed 8 bases, and the junction held 10 bases outside the gene matches. CDR3 size: 14 residues. The CDR3 nucleotides are TGTGCCAGCAGTGACAGGGGCCTGAATCCGGGCTACACCTTC. It codes for CASSDRGLNPGYTF.

The chain couples TRBV14 to TRBJ2-1; 8 bases align to TRBD2. Trimming cost V 1 base and J 8 bases; bases outside gene matches: 13. Germline CDR1 is SGHDN and CDR2 is FVKESK. This CDR3 is 17 amino acids long. CDR3 residues: CASSQVRGLVFWDEQFF. The CDR3 region has the DNA TGTGCCAGCAGCCAAGTCAGGGGACTAGTCTTTTGGGATGAGCAGTTCTTC.

V is TRBV5-4 and J is TRBJ2-7; D is possibly TRBD1 (6 bases). Germline values: CDR1 SGHNT, CDR2 YYREEE (reference sequence). V dropped 2 bases and J dropped 6 bases, with 15 bases sitting between them. The CDR3 contains 14 residues. CDR3 loop: CASSLSTGITEQYF. The CDR3, as DNA: TGTGCCAGCAGCTTATCGACAGGAATCACCGAGCAGTACTTC.

The CDR3 nucleotides are TGTGCCAGCAGTTTAGGCGGTAGCGGGAGATACGAGCAGTACTTC. This encodes CASSLGGSGRYEQYF. The chain couples TRBV28 to TRBJ2-7; 9 bases are shared with TRBD2. Germline-derived CDR1 and CDR2 are MDHEN and SYDVKM. Germline trimming cut 2 bases from V and 4 bases from J; bases unmatched to any gene: 6. The length of the CDR3 is 15 residues. Combining the CDR3 with reference TRBV28 and TRBJ2-7 gives the whole variable domain DVKVTQSSRYLVKRTGEKVFLECVQDMDHENMFWYRQDPGLGLRLIYFSYDVKMKEKGDIPEGYSVSREKKERFSLILESASTNQTSMYLCASSLGGSGRYEQYFGPGTRLTVT.

This chain links TRBV2 with TRBJ2-1; D is unclear. The CDR3 has 15 residues. V lost 6 bases to trimming and J lost 0 bases, with 12 bases between them. CDR1 is SNHLY, CDR2 FYNNEI, per germline. DNA of the CDR3: TGTGCCAGCAGAAGAAGCGCCAACTCCTACAATGAGCAGTTCTTC. This translates into CASRRSANSYNEQFF.

This clone has a handful of counts. The V call is TRBV12-5, the J call TRBJ1-6; 8 nucleotides agree with TRBD1. J lost 10 bases, V lost 6 bases, and 5 bases had no gene match. The CDR3 runs to 13 residues. CDR1 is LGHNT and CDR2 is FRNRAP in the germline V gene. DNA for the CDR3: TGTGCTAGTGGACCCGGACAGGGATCACCCCTCCACTTT. Residues: CASGPGQGSPLHF.

The rearrangement links TRBV2 to TRBJ2-3; 8 positions agree with TRBD2. Germline-derived CDR1 and CDR2 are SNHLY and FYNNEI. The CDR3 runs to 14 residues. V lost 9 bases to trimming and J lost 0 bases; unmatched junction nucleotides: 5. As DNA, the CDR3 is TGTGCCAGGAAAATAGCGGGAAGCACAGATACGCAGTATTTT. Residues: CARKIAGSTDTQYF.

The chain combines TRBV24-1 with TRBJ2-2; D not certain. The CDR3 spans 12 residues. CDR1 is KGHDR and CDR2 is SFDVKD in the germline V gene. Trimming stripped 4 bases from V and 6 bases from J, with 5 bases between. The CDR3 region is CATSDLPGELFF. The CDR3 nucleotides read TGTGCCACCAGTGACCTCCCCGGGGAGCTGTTTTTT.